Included here is one T cell receptor beta chain sequence, with context. The antigen remains undetermined. Making use of molecular barcodes, quantitative 5'-RACE generated TCR beta libraries. TCRdb analysed the 5' RACE reads with MiXCR anew, one entry per CDR3 protein. The sample gives more than 300,000 distinct CDR3 sequences, less than 10% of which show up once; more than 14% is in the top ten. The data derive from a study of CD8 T cells in ankylosing spondylitis. The CDR3 has 15 residues. V was clipped by 2 bases and J by 2 bases, with 13 bases between them. Germline CDR1 is MNHEY and CDR2 is SMNVEV (reference sequence). Study-wide results and limits: There was reportedly significant enrichment of clones that were disease-linked in matched ankylosing spondylitis synovial fluid. Disease-linked clones bore a CD8+ phenotype and were relatively rare in peripheral blood. Reports of some motif variants in reactive arthritis synovial fluid and blood predate this one. Roughly eight highly homologous variants made up a TCR beta motif that seemed to typify ankylosing spondylitis blood.

The rearrangement joins TRBV27 to TRBJ2-7; either TRBD1 or TRBD2 may fit D (6 bases each). The sample taken for sequencing was blood, either unsorted or a sorted T cell fraction (not recorded which). The TCR originated in a male donor with ankylosing spondylitis. CDR3 sequence (DNA): TGTGCCAGCAGTTTAGGGGGCAGCGGGCCCTACGAGCAGTACTTC. Amino acids: CASSLGGSGPYEQYF.